The next 30 T cell receptor beta chains were all read from a single sample in a study of T cell clusters in autoimmune cytopenias. TRB was amplified from around 0.25 ug of peripheral blood genomic DNA per sample. TRB was amplified by touch-down multiplex PCR, primer pools A and B combined. From its re-call of the multiplex PCR reads, TCRdb lists each CDR3 protein once, without DNA. The sample totals roughly 8,000 distinct CDR3 sequences; its top ten clones hold 5.5% to 6.5%. The specimen was peripheral blood. Receptors originate from a human donor with an autoimmune cytopenia or autoimmune hepatitis (not recorded which).

This clonotype is identified as medium-sized from frequency. The rearrangement uses TRBV7-9 and TRBJ2-3; TCRdb's assignment of TRBD1 cannot be checked, as there is no DNA. This CDR3 region has 16 residues. Germline V lookup: CDR1 SEHNR, CDR2 FQNEAQ (reference sequence). This CDR3 is CASSSVRGASGDTQYF.

CDR3 amino acids: CASSPIQGTEAFF. The rearrangement uses TRBV18 and TRBJ1-1; the TCRdb D gene call, TRBD1, has no DNA to confirm it. Germline CDR1 and CDR2: KGHSH and LQKENI. The CDR3 extends over 13 amino acids.

The J gene is TRBJ1-4, the V gene TRBV11-2. Germline V gene sequence: CDR1 SGHAT, CDR2 FQNNGV. The CDR3 runs 15 residues. The CDR3 here is CASSLEHSSNEKLFF.

The V call is TRBV18, the J call TRBJ1-4. CDR1 KGHSH and CDR2 LQKENI come from the germline V gene. The CDR3 sequence is 15 residues long. The CDR3 protein is CASSPRGASNEKLFF.

Judged by frequency, this clonotype is medium-sized. The chain links TRBV14 to TRBJ2-3; the D call from TCRdb, TRBD1, cannot be confirmed without DNA. Germline CDR1 reads SGHDN; CDR2 reads FVKESK. The CDR3 consists of 15 residues. The CDR3 protein is CASSLRDREADTQYF.

Its frequency marks this clonotype as medium-sized. V is TRBV19 and J is TRBJ1-4; TCRdb lists TRBD1, though no DNA is available to test this call. From germline, CDR1 is LNHDA and CDR2 SQIVND (reference sequence). There are 14 residues in the CDR3. The CDR3 is CASSIRDRTEKLFF.

The chain joins TRBV6-5 to TRBJ2-3; the D call from TCRdb, TRBD1, cannot be confirmed without DNA. Germline assignment: CDR1 MNHEY and CDR2 SVGAGI. The CDR3 extends over 16 amino acids. CDR3 amino acids: CASSSAGTVFTDTQYF.

This chain joins TRBV6-5 and TRBJ1-5. The germline gives CDR1 MNHEY, CDR2 SVGAGI. The CDR3 runs 14 residues. The CDR3 here is CATSLSPAAQPQHF.

V is TRBV6-2 or TRBV6-3 and J is TRBJ1-5. Germline assignment: CDR1 MNHEY and CDR2 SVGEGT. The CDR3 extends over 13 amino acids. CDR3 in amino acids: CASSLSGNQPQHF.

This chain links TRBV27 with TRBJ1-1; TCRdb's D call, TRBD1, is unchecked because there is no DNA. The germline gives CDR1 MNHEY, CDR2 SMNVEV (reference sequence). This CDR3 has 13 residues. This CDR3 reads CASRTTVNTEAFF.

By frequency, this clonotype is medium-sized. The chain is built from TRBV27 and TRBJ2-2; checking the TCRdb D call of TRBD1 is not possible without DNA. This CDR3 contains 13 residues. Germline V gene lookup returns CDR1 MNHEY and CDR2 SMNVEV (reference sequence). CDR3: CASRKLSSGELFF.

In terms of frequency, this clonotype is medium-sized. The chain combines TRBV6-5 with TRBJ2-1; TCRdb's assignment of TRBD2 cannot be checked, as there is no DNA. CDR1 and CDR2 (germline): MNHEY, SVGAGI. The CDR3 contains 14 residues. The CDR3 protein is CATRAFSSYNEQFF.

This chain joins TRBV18 and TRBJ1-1; TCRdb outputs TRBD1, but without DNA this stays unchecked. This CDR3 is built from 15 residues. The V gene's germline CDR1 is KGHSH and CDR2 LQKENI. The CDR3 here is CASSPPTGKNTEAFF.

Its frequency marks this clonotype as medium-sized. This rearrangement joins TRBV18 to TRBJ2-6. CDR1 is KGHSH, CDR2 LQKENI, per germline. CDR3 length equals 17 residues. The CDR3 reads CASSPPPRPSGANVLTF.

Measured by frequency, this clonotype is medium-sized. The J gene is TRBJ1-4, the V gene TRBV6-1. The CDR3 spans 16 residues. Germline V gene lookup returns CDR1 MNHNS and CDR2 SASEGT. CDR3 residues: CASSEKFGGTNEKLFF.

The V call is TRBV18, the J call TRBJ1-3. CDR3 size: 16 residues. CDR1 is KGHSH and CDR2 is LQKENI in the germline V gene. The CDR3 sequence: CASSPDPWESGNTIYF.

By frequency, this clonotype is medium-sized. The gene calls are TRBV19 and TRBJ2-1; there is no DNA to check the TCRdb D call of TRBD1. The CDR3 consists of 15 residues. CDR1 and CDR2 (germline): LNHDA, SQIVND (reference sequence). CDR3 amino acids: CASSRDRGLWNEQFF.

Measured by frequency, this clonotype is medium-sized. V is TRBV19 and J is TRBJ2-1; TCRdb proposes TRBD1, but this gene call is untestable without DNA. The germline CDR1 and CDR2 sequences are LNHDA and SQIVND (reference sequence). The length of the CDR3 is 17 residues. This chain's CDR3 is CASSTGTGGFSRHEQFF.

V is TRBV6-2 or TRBV6-3 and J is TRBJ1-5; TCRdb returns TRBD1, unconfirmable since there is no DNA. Germline V gene sequence: CDR1 MNHEY, CDR2 SVGEGT. This CDR3 region has 14 residues. CDR3 sequence: CASSVRVGGQPQHF.

According to its frequency, this clonotype is medium-sized. The gene calls are TRBV12-3 or TRBV12-4 and TRBJ1-6. The CDR3 loop spans 15 amino acids. The CDR3 region is CASRPQTGSNSPLHF.

The chain is built from TRBV19 and TRBJ1-1; TCRdb gives TRBD1 as the D gene, but with no DNA this cannot be confirmed. The germline V gene has CDR1 LNHDA and CDR2 SQIVND (reference sequence). The CDR3 consists of 14 residues. The CDR3 is CATQDRGRIGEAFF.

The gene calls are TRBV6-5 and TRBJ1-1; TCRdb reports TRBD1, a call that lacks DNA to check it against. The CDR3 totals 14 residues. Germline loops: CDR1 MNHEY, CDR2 SVGAGI. The CDR3 here is CASSDNRANTEAFF.

This sequence joins TRBV7-2 and TRBJ2-2. CDR1 is SGHTA, CDR2 FQGNSA, per germline. CDR3 length: 13 residues. CDR3 loop: CASSSPNTGELFF.

Frequency places this clonotype as medium-sized. This chain joins TRBV6-5 and TRBJ1-3. CDR3 length: 14 residues. Germline CDR1 reads MNHEY; CDR2 reads SVGAGI. CDR3: CASSRQRSGNTIYF.

In terms of frequency, this clonotype is medium-sized (0.01 to 0.1%). The chain couples TRBV30 to TRBJ1-4; TCRdb designates TRBD1, a call that cannot be tested without DNA. CDR1 and CDR2 from the germline V gene are GTSNPN and SVGIG (reference sequence). This CDR3 is 15 amino acids long. CDR3 amino acids: CAWSVGGFTNEKLFF.

CDR3: CSARTSTDTQYF. The V call is TRBV20-1, the J call TRBJ2-3. Germline CDR1 DFQATT, CDR2 SNEGSKA (reference sequence). This CDR3 is 12 amino acids long.

This clonotype is labeled medium-sized based on frequency. V and J are TRBV6-5 and TRBJ1-2; TCRdb proposes TRBD1, but this gene call is untestable without DNA. The CDR3 runs 15 residues. Germline V gene sequence: CDR1 MNHEY, CDR2 SVGAGI. The CDR3 is CASSFSGQLNYGYTF.

The chain recombines TRBV18 with TRBJ2-3; TCRdb's D call of TRBD2 is untestable without DNA. The germline V gene has CDR1 KGHSH and CDR2 LQKENI. There are 20 residues in the CDR3. Here the CDR3 reads CASSPSPGLAGLGVSDTQYF.

This clonotype is medium-sized by frequency. The chain joins TRBV7-2 to TRBJ1-2; TCRdb lists TRBD1, though no DNA is available to test this call. Per germline, CDR1 SGHTA and CDR2 FQGNSA. This CDR3 has 16 amino acids. The CDR3 reads CASSLVGQGAMGGYTF.

CDR3: CARTRTDNEQFF. The chain couples TRBV6-5 to TRBJ2-1. The CDR3 sequence is 12 residues long. CDR1 MNHEY and CDR2 SVGAGI come from the germline V gene.